The sequence of this T cell receptor beta chain was determined in a study of cytomegalovirus exposure and HLA in healthy donors. The J segment lost 2 bases and the V segment lost 5 bases, leaving 4 bases of the junction unmatched. The CDR3 consists of 14 residues. Per the germline V gene, CDR1 is LNHDA and CDR2 is SQIVND (reference sequence). Remarks on this clone: Its target is unknown.

Use of 60 Vbeta and 13 Jbeta primers characterized the PCR. The protocol was immunoSEQ multiplex PCR, while the TCRdb copy is restricted to in-frame clones and leaves out a portion. The sample has 100,000 to 120,000 clones, 80% seen once. Regarding the study as a whole: The study listed around 150 cytomegalovirus-associated TCR beta chains. Donors were assumed by presence/absence analyses to have roughly uniform sequencing depth. Among donors in an Asian-associated ancestry cluster, a later analysis reportedly found fewer N-insertions than the roughly 680-donor mean.

The specimen was PBMCs. The origin of this receptor is a woman aged 55-70 years in good health and CMV-seropositive. The chain recombines TRBV19 with TRBJ2-7, with 9 bases that match TRBD2. CDR3: CASSATSGAYEQYF. Written as DNA, the CDR3 is TGTGCCAGTAGTGCGACTAGCGGCGCCTACGAGCAGTACTTC.